This T cell receptor beta chain stems from a study of OX40 agonist ivuxolimab in advanced cancers. Study observations and caveats: In general, CD8+ T cells held more expanded clones than CD4+ did, on average.

As concerns this clone: Its antigen is still unknown.

This CDR3 contains 15 residues. The germline gives CDR1 SGDLS, CDR2 YYNGEE. V shed 2 bases and J shed 1 base, with 12 bases lying between them. Using immunoSEQ multiplex PCR, the repertoire was profiled, and TCRdb retains in-frame clones only, with some absent. The data contain 60,000 to 90,000 clones, 88% of them singletons. The rearrangement links TRBV9 to TRBJ1-1, with D maybe TRBD1 (5 bases). The receptor was isolated from an adult with an advanced solid tumor such as melanoma, head and neck, liver or kidney cancer. Sample: CD4+ or CD8+ T cells sorted from blood, taken in a trial of the OX40 agonist ivuxolimab. The CDR3 DNA is TGTGCCAGCAGCGTTGTGCCGACAGCGAACACTGAAGCTTTCTTT. This sequence encodes CASSVVPTANTEAFF.